The next 11 T cell receptor beta chains were all read from a single sample in a study of T cell repertoires in cytomegalovirus infection. From the reads, TCRdb called clonotypes with MiXCR, one entry per CDR3 protein. Among roughly 760,000 distinct CDR3 sequences listed, 35% to 45% were seen once. Sequences were obtained from PBMCs. These TCRs come from a human donor in good health (CMV status not recorded). Some clones in this sample may be carry-over from other donors' samples.

The sample holds many counts of this clonotype. The rearrangement links TRBV7-2 to TRBJ2-1; D is unresolved. The CDR3 consists of 14 residues. CDR1 and CDR2 from the germline V gene are SGHTA and FQGNSA. The V gene lost 1 base and the J gene lost 6 bases, with 10 bases spanning the gap. CDR3 sequence: CASSLVGKANEQFF. CDR3 sequence (DNA): TGTGCCAGCAGCTTAGTGGGTAAGGCCAATGAGCAGTTCTTC.

The chain joins TRBV19 to TRBJ2-3; TRBD2 is a possible D gene (5 bases). The CDR3 spans 15 residues. The germline V gene has CDR1 LNHDA and CDR2 SQIVND (reference sequence). V dropped 6 bases and J dropped 1 base, with 14 bases sitting between them. The CDR3 bases are TGTGCCAGTAGCCAGAGGGAAAGCGGCACAGATACGCAGTATTTT. Its protein product is CASSQRESGTDTQYF.

The CDR3 nucleotides read TGTGCCAGCAGGAGGGATAACACCGGGGAGCTGTTTTTT. It yields the protein CASRRDNTGELFF. The rearrangement uses TRBV2 and TRBJ2-2, with a tentative D call TRBD2 (5 bases). Trimming removed 6 bases at V and 2 bases at J, with 7 bases between. Germline loops: CDR1 SNHLY, CDR2 FYNNEI. The length of the CDR3 is 13 residues.

CDR3 residues: CSASYRLATSTDTQYF. The CDR3 DNA sequence: TGCAGTGCTAGTTACCGGCTAGCGACTAGCACAGATACGCAGTATTTT. The J gene is TRBJ2-3, the V gene TRBV20-1; weak D call: TRBD2 (6 bases). The V and J ends lost 3 bases and 0 bases respectively, with 16 bases between them. This CDR3 contains 16 residues. Germline V lookup: CDR1 DFQATT, CDR2 SNEGSKA (reference sequence).

The chain joins TRBV6-6 to TRBJ1-5; D is possibly TRBD1 (6 bases). Trimming removed 5 bases at V and 4 bases at J, with 18 bases between. Germline V gives CDR1 MNHNY, CDR2 SVGAGI (reference sequence). The length of the CDR3 is 16 residues. The CDR3 DNA reads as TGTGCCAGCAGTCCCCGGGCAGGGGCTGCAAATCAGCCCCAGCATTTT. This translates into CASSPRAGAANQPQHF.

This rearrangement joins TRBV29-1 to TRBJ2-1, with TRBD1 matching over 7 bases. The ends lost 7 bases at V and 4 bases at J; junction bases unmatched: 10. Germline V gene sequence: CDR1 SQVTM, CDR2 ANQGSEA. The CDR3 consists of 14 residues. For the CDR3, the DNA is TGCAGCGCCTTACAGGGGACGGATTACAATGAGCAGTTCTTC. Amino acid sequence: CSALQGTDYNEQFF.

In this sample, this clonotype turned up a few times. The chain couples TRBV28 to TRBJ1-1, with 9 bases fitting TRBD1. Trimming at V came to 6 bases and at J to 6 bases, leaving 14 bases not matched to a gene. The CDR3 loop spans 16 amino acids. Germline V lookup: CDR1 MDHEN, CDR2 SYDVKM. DNA of the CDR3: TGTGCCAGCAGCACAGGGGGCGCGTTGTCTAAGTCTGAAGCTTTCTTT. Amino acid sequence: CASSTGGALSKSEAFF.

As to this clonotype: In this CDR3 the conserved last residue, phenylalanine or tryptophan, is missing, so a read error is likely. The chain combines TRBV12-3 or TRBV12-4 with TRBJ2-1, with 12 positions matching TRBD1. V was pared by 6 bases and J by 13 bases, with 10 bases of the junction left unmatched. The CDR3 is 14 amino acids. The CDR3 sequence is CASSRRDRGLQQFS. For the CDR3, the DNA is TGTGCCAGCAGCCGCCGGGACAGGGGGCTTCAACAGTTCTCC.

V usage is TRBV28 and J usage is TRBJ2-7, with D maybe TRBD1 (6 bases). Germline V gene sequence: CDR1 MDHEN, CDR2 SYDVKM. V lost 5 bases and J lost 3, with 14 bases in between. The CDR3 covers 14 residues. In DNA, the CDR3 is TGTGCCAGCAGTCTCACAGGGATCCACTACGAGCAGTACTTC. Amino acids: CASSLTGIHYEQYF.

This clonotype was found a few times. The chain uses TRBV5-6 and TRBJ2-2; TRBD2 aligns across 8 bases. CDR3 length: 14 amino acids. CDR1 and CDR2 from the germline V gene are SGHDT and YYEEEE. Trimming removed 3 bases from V and 7 bases from J; junction bases left unmatched: 5. In DNA form, the CDR3 reads TGTGCCAGCAGCTCTGGACTAGCAAGCGGGGAGCTGTTTTTT. This encodes CASSSGLASGELFF.

This clonotype was observed a few times. The chain has TRBV7-9 and TRBJ1-1; weak D call: TRBD1 (5 bases). In germline, CDR1 is SEHNR, CDR2 FQNEAQ (reference sequence). The CDR3 runs to 15 residues. V was trimmed by 4 bases and J by 0 bases, leaving 12 bases between them. This chain's CDR3 is CASSSGTTMNTEAFF. The CDR3 nucleotides read TGTGCCAGCAGCTCCGGGACGACCATGAACACTGAAGCTTTCTTT.